The 17 T cell receptor beta chains below all came from one sample that was sequenced in a study of CD8 T cell repertoires and HIV-1 epitope variants. Using immunoSEQ multiplex PCR, the repertoire was profiled, and TCRdb retains in-frame clones only, with some absent. The data hold about 95,000 clones, with around 75% observed a single time. Specimen: uncultured baseline CD8+ T cells from peripheral blood mononuclear cells (PBMCs). The receptors stem from a male donor with HIV.

The chain recombines TRBV7-2 with TRBJ2-1, with 8 positions matching TRBD1. CDR1 and CDR2 from the germline V gene are SGHTA and FQGNSA. V dropped 5 bases and J dropped 3; count of bases not matched to a gene: 9. CDR3 length: 16 amino acids. As DNA, the CDR3 is TGTGCCAGCAGCGCGTGGGGGACAGGAGGCTACAATGAGCAGTTCTTC. This encodes CASSAWGTGGYNEQFF.

CDR3 sequence: CASSLTAFRGADGYTF. DNA for the CDR3: TGTGCCAGTAGTCTCACCGCTTTCAGGGGCGCAGATGGCTACACCTTC. The rearrangement joins TRBV19 to TRBJ1-2; perhaps TRBD1 as D (6 bases). The CDR3 extends over 16 amino acids. Germline V CDR1 and CDR2: LNHDA, SQIVND (reference sequence). The V and J ends lost 5 bases and 6 bases respectively, with 22 bases between them.

The rearrangement links TRBV5-4 to TRBJ2-6; D unclear. Trimming shortened V by 2 bases and J by 2 bases, and 5 bases separated the two germline ends. Looked up from germline, CDR1 is SGHNT and CDR2 is YYREEE (reference sequence). The CDR3 is 14 amino acids. The chain's CDR3 is CASSLGTGANVLTF. The CDR3 nucleotides are TGTGCCAGCAGCTTAGGAACTGGGGCCAACGTCCTGACTTTC. Complete variable domain (other parts from reference TRBV5-4 and TRBJ2-6): ETGVTQSPTHLIKTRGQQVTLRCSSQSGHNTVSWYQQALGQGPQFIFQYYREEENGRGNFPPRFSGLQFPNYSSELNVNALELDDSALYLCASSLGTGANVLTFGAGSRLTVL.

The chain recombines TRBV6-5 with TRBJ1-5; 11 bases match TRBD1. Germline V gene data show CDR1 as MNHEY and CDR2 as SVGAGI. V trimming: 6 bases; J trimming: 7 bases; junction bases outside the gene matches: 8. The CDR3 runs 15 residues. CDR3 sequence reads: CASSPDRGPRQPQHF. CDR3 coding DNA: TGTGCCAGCAGCCCGGACAGGGGGCCCAGGCAGCCCCAGCATTTT.

The chain combines TRBV7-9 with TRBJ1-5; D perhaps matches TRBD1 (6 bases). The germline V gene encodes CDR1 SEHNR and CDR2 FQNEAQ (reference sequence). Trimming removed 1 base from V and 4 bases from J, with 17 bases in between. The CDR3 is 17 amino acids. The CDR3: CASSLDRWGQTNQPQHF. In DNA, the CDR3 is TGTGCCAGCAGCTTAGATCGTTGGGGACAAACGAATCAGCCCCAGCATTTT.

The rearrangement uses TRBV28 and TRBJ2-1, with D possibly matching TRBD2 (6 bases). Germline V gene lookup returns CDR1 MDHEN and CDR2 SYDVKM. The V and J ends lost 2 bases and 4 bases respectively, with 9 bases between them. This CDR3 spans 14 amino acids. CDR3: CASSLTSLYNEQFF. CDR3 nucleotides: TGTGCCAGCAGTTTAACTAGCTTGTACAATGAGCAGTTCTTC.

The rearrangement joins TRBV9 to TRBJ2-3, with D perhaps TRBD1 (6 bases). CDR3 length equals 15 residues. V was clipped by 3 bases and J by 3 bases, with 14 bases between them. Germline V gene data show CDR1 as SGDLS and CDR2 as YYNGEE. The CDR3 loop reads CASSDPRGSTDTQYF. The CDR3, as DNA: TGTGCCAGCAGCGACCCCAGGGGAAGTACAGATACGCAGTATTTT.

This clone was seen a handful of times. The chain carries TRBV6-6 and TRBJ2-1; 7 positions match TRBD2. With 10 bases clipped from V and 0 bases from J, the junction kept 6 bases outside the gene matches. Germline assignment: CDR1 MNHNY and CDR2 SVGAGI (reference sequence). This CDR3 is built from 14 residues. CDR3 residues: CATERTSSYNEQFF. The CDR3 DNA reads TGTGCCACGGAGCGGACTAGCTCCTACAATGAGCAGTTCTTC.

This sequence joins TRBV15 and TRBJ2-7, with no clear D. From germline, CDR1 is LNHNV and CDR2 YYDKDF (reference sequence). CDR3 length: 11 residues. For the CDR3, the DNA is TGTGCTTCAGGTGAAGCCTACGAGCAGTACTTC. Translation: CASGEAYEQYF.

V gene TRBV10-3 combines with J gene TRBJ1-5; 10 bases agree with TRBD1. The germline V gene encodes CDR1 ENHRY and CDR2 SYGVKD. The trim removed 6 bases at V and 2 bases at J, leaving 10 bases unmatched. This CDR3 is 17 amino acids long. The chain's CDR3 is CAIRAGTGDSGNQPQHF. The CDR3 DNA reads as TGTGCCATCAGAGCCGGGACAGGGGATTCGGGCAATCAGCCCCAGCATTTT.

The CDR3 DNA is TGTGCCAGCAGCTTAGTACAGGTTACAGGGGGCCAGAATTCACCCCTCCACTTT. Protein product: CASSLVQVTGGQNSPLHF. The chain combines TRBV7-6 with TRBJ1-6, with 9 bases lining up with TRBD1. The V segment lost 1 base and the J segment 7 bases; nucleotides outside the gene matches: 11. Looked up from germline, CDR1 is SGHVS and CDR2 is FNYEAQ. This CDR3 has 18 amino acids.

There are a few counts of this clone. The J gene is TRBJ2-7, the V gene TRBV6-5, with 11 bases aligning to TRBD2. The CDR3 runs 13 residues. From germline, CDR1 is MNHEY and CDR2 SVGAGI. V lost 2 bases, J lost 6 bases, and 0 bases stayed unmatched. The CDR3 region is CASSYGTSGEQYF. DNA for the CDR3: TGTGCCAGCAGTTACGGGACTAGCGGCGAGCAGTACTTC.

This chain joins TRBV19 and TRBJ1-1; the match to TRBD1 covers 9 bases. The CDR3 sequence is 14 residues long. Germline V gene lookup returns CDR1 LNHDA and CDR2 SQIVND (reference sequence). Trimming at V came to 7 bases and at J to 5 bases, leaving 8 bases not matched to a gene. CDR3 in DNA: TGTGCCAGTACCCGGGTGGACAGGGGTACTGAAGCTTTCTTT. Residues: CASTRVDRGTEAFF. Based on the CDR3 plus reference TRBV19 and TRBJ1-1, the full variable domain is DGGITQSPKYLFRKEGQNVTLSCEQNLNHDAMYWYRQDPGQGLRLIYYSQIVNDFQKGDIAEGYSVSREKKESFPLTVTSAQKNPTAFYLCASTRVDRGTEAFFGQGTRLTVV.

This chain links TRBV30 with TRBJ2-7; 11 bases line up with TRBD2. This CDR3 has 14 amino acids. CDR1 GTSNPN and CDR2 SVGIG come from the germline V gene (reference sequence). V was pared by 2 bases and J by 2 bases, with 2 bases of the junction left unmatched. The CDR3 loop is CAWSWGLAAYEQYF. Written as DNA, the CDR3 is TGTGCCTGGAGTTGGGGACTAGCGGCCTACGAGCAGTACTTC.

This clone was counted between two and nine times. The chain links TRBV7-2 to TRBJ1-5; 7 bases align to TRBD1. This CDR3 spans 15 amino acids. Germline values: CDR1 SGHTA, CDR2 FQGNSA. V lost 5 bases and J lost 3; bases outside the gene matches: 7. Written as DNA, the CDR3 is TGTGCCAGCAGCGAACAGGGGACGACCAATCAGCCCCAGCATTTT. The encoded protein is CASSEQGTTNQPQHF.

This clone was observed a few times. The V and J genes are TRBV7-7 and TRBJ2-5; 7 bases are shared with TRBD1. Germline values: CDR1 SSHAT, CDR2 FNYEAQ (reference sequence). CDR3 length equals 13 residues. The V and J ends lost 5 bases and 4 bases, in that order; junction bases with no gene match: 4. The CDR3 bases are TGTGCCAGCAGCCCCGACAGGGTAGAGACCCAGTACTTC. Translated, it gives CASSPDRVETQYF.

This clone was detected only once. The chain employs TRBV19 and TRBJ2-5; 8 bases align to TRBD1. The CDR3 extends over 14 amino acids. CDR1 is LNHDA, CDR2 SQIVND, per germline (reference sequence). With 6 bases clipped from V and 5 bases from J, the junction kept 8 bases outside the gene matches. The CDR3 sequence is CASRETGAGETQYF. For the CDR3, the DNA is TGTGCCAGTAGGGAGACAGGGGCAGGGGAGACCCAGTACTTC.